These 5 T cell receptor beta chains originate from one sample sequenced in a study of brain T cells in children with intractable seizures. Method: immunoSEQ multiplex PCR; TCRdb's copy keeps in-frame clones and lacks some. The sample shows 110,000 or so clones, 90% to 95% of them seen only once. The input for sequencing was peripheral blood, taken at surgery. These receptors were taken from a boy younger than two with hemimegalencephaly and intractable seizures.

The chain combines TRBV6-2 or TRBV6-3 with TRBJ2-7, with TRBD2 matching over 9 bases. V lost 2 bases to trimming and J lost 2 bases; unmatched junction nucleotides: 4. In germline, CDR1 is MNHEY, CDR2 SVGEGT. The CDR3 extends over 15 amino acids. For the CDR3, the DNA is TGTGCCAGCAGTTACGGCGCGGGAGGGGCCTACGAGCAGTACTTC. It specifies CASSYGAGGAYEQYF.

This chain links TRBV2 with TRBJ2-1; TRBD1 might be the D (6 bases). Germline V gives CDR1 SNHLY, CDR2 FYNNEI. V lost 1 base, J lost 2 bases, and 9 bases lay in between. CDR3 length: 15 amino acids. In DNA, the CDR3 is TGTGCCAGCAGTGAAGAGGGGGAGACCTACAATGAGCAGTTCTTC. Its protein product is CASSEEGETYNEQFF. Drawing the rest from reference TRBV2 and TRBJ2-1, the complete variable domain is EPEVTQTPSHQVTQMGQEVILRCVPISNHLYFYWYRQILGQKVEFLVSFYNNEISEKSEIFDDQFSVERPDGSNFTLKIRSTKLEDSAMYFCASSEEGETYNEQFFGPGTRLTVL.

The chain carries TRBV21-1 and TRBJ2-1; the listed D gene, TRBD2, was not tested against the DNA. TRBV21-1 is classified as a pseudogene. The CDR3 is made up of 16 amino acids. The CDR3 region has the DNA TGTGCCAGCAGCAAAGTCCGGCGGGAGTTCGAAAATGAGCAGTTCTTC. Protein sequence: CASSKVRREFENEQFF.

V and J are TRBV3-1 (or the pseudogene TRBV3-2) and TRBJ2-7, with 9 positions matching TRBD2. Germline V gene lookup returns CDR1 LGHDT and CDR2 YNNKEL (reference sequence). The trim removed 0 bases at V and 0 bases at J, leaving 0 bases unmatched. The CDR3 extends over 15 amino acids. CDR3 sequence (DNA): TGTGCCAGCAGCCAAGAGGGACTAGCCTCCTACGAGCAGTACTTC. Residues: CASSQEGLASYEQYF.

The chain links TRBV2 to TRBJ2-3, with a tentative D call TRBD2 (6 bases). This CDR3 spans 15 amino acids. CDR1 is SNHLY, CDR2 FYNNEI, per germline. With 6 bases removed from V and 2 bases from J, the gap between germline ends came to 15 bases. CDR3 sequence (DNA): TGTGCCAGCAGACCGACTAGGATGCCCACAGATACGCAGTATTTT. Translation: CASRPTRMPTDTQYF.